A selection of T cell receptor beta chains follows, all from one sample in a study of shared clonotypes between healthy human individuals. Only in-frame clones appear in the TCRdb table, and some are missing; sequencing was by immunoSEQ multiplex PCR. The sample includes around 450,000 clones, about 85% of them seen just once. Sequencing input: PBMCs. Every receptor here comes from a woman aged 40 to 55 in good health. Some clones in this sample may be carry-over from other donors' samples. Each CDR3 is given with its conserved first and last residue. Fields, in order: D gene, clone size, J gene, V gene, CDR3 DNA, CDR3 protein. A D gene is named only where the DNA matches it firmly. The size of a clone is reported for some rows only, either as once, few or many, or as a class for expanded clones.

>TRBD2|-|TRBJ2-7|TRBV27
TGTGCCAGCAGTTTAGCTAGCGGGAGTTCTGCGCAGTACTTC
CASSLASGSSAQYF
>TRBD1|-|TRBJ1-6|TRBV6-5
TGTGCCAGCAGTTACGGACAGGGAAGGATTTCACCCCTCCACTTT
CASSYGQGRISPLHF
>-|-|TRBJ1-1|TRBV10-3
TGTGCCATCAGTGAGGGTAGGGAGGGGGACACTGAAGCTTTCTTT
CAISEGREGDTEAFF
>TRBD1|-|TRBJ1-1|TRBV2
TGTGCCAGCATCCCGGGACAGGGGGACACTGAAGCTTTCTTT
CASIPGQGDTEAFF
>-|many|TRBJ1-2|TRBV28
TGTGCCAGCAGTTTTGTGGGGGCCGGGACTAACTATGGCTACACCTTC
CASSFVGAGTNYGYTF
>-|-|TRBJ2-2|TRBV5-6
TGTGCCAGCAGCTTGTTCGGGGCTAGCAACACCGGGGAGCTGTTTTTT
CASSLFGASNTGELFF
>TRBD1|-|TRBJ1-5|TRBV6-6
TGTGCCAGCTTCCAAGGGGGCAGTGTCAATCAGCCCCAGCATTTT
CASFQGGSVNQPQHF
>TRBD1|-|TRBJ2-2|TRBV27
TGTGCCAGTAAGACGACAGGGGGCTCTCAGTCCGGGGAGCTGTTTTTT
CASKTTGGSQSGELFF
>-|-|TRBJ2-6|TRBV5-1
TGCGCCAGCAGCCCAGCAGGGAGCTCTGGGGCCAACGTCCTGACTTTC
CASSPAGSSGANVLTF
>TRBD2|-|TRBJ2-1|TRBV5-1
TGCGCCAGCAGCAGTGGACTAGCGGGAGACAATGAGCAGTTCTTC
CASSSGLAGDNEQFF
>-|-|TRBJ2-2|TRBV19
TGTGCCAGTTGTCGGTTAGCTTCGAACACCGGGGAGCTGTTTTTT
CASCRLASNTGELFF
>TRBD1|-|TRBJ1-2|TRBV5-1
TGCGCCAGCAGCTTCGACGGGACAGACTATGGCTACACCTTC
CASSFDGTDYGYTF
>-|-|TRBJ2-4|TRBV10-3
TGTGCCATTGGCTTGCGCGGGACAGACAAAAACATTCAGTACTTC
CAIGLRGTDKNIQYF
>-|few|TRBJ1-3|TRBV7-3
TGTGCCAGCAGCTTAACGGAGACTAGGGGAAACACCATATATTTT
CASSLTETRGNTIYF
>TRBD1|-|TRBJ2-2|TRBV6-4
TGTGCCAGCCGTGTTCATGGACAGGCCAACACCGGGGAGCTGTTTTTT
CASRVHGQANTGELFF
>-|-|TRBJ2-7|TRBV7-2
TGTGCCAGCAGCTTAGGGGCTAGCCACTACGAGCAGTACTTC
CASSLGASHYEQYF